This T cell receptor beta chain was documented in a study of blood T cell repertoires in COVID-19. Study overall: Italy, Spain and the United States were the sources of the convalescent and acute COVID-19 samples. PBMCs, B-cell-depleted T cells, or T cells provided the cDNA or gDNA that made up the material.

Individuals aged roughly 18 to 90 years were recruited from 24 US areas. Participants were placed into cohorts based on the clinical history they reported. This clone was seen just once. Measured with immunoSEQ multiplex PCR; TCRdb has only the in-frame clones, and not every one. The sample records about 220,000 clones, approximately 90% being singletons. The clonotype comes from a woman aged 30 to 39 who had recovered from COVID-19. Input material: PBMCs or T cells enriched from blood (not recorded which).

CDR3: CATSRDPPGHGETQYF. The CDR3 coding sequence is TGTGCCACCAGCAGAGATCCACCGGGACATGGGGAGACCCAGTACTTC. V and J are TRBV15 and TRBJ2-5; D is possibly TRBD1 (6 bases). Trimming cost V 0 bases and J 5 bases, with 16 bases left between them. The length of the CDR3 is 16 residues. Germline V gene sequence: CDR1 LNHNV, CDR2 YYDKDF (reference sequence).